The 24 T cell receptor beta chains below were found in one sample sequenced in a study of blood T cell repertoires in COVID-19. Data came from immunoSEQ multiplex PCR; TCRdb stores just in-frame clones and leaves some out. The sample has about 220,000 clones; approximately 84% are singletons. Sequencing input: peripheral blood. These receptors all stem from a man in his fifties or sixties who had recovered from COVID-19.

V usage is TRBV9 and J usage is TRBJ1-2; weak D call: TRBD1 (6 bases). The germline CDR1 and CDR2 sequences are SGDLS and YYNGEE. This CDR3 comprises 13 residues. The V end was cut by 0 bases, the J end by 4 bases, with 7 bases between. CDR3 residues: CASSVGGGYGYTF. Here the CDR3 DNA reads TGTGCCAGCAGCGTAGGAGGGGGCTATGGCTACACCTTC.

The chain is built from TRBV28 and TRBJ1-2, with 11 positions matching TRBD1. The V gene's germline CDR1 is MDHEN and CDR2 SYDVKM. This CDR3 has 16 amino acids. Trimming removed 6 bases from V and 2 bases from J; junction bases left unmatched: 8. The CDR3 sequence: CASRTGTGGGNYGYTF. The CDR3 DNA follows: TGTGCCAGCAGAACTGGGACAGGGGGGGGAAACTATGGCTACACCTTC.

This clone was recorded only once. The chain is built from TRBV28 and TRBJ1-3; D remains unclear. This CDR3 is built from 16 residues. Looked up from germline, CDR1 is MDHEN and CDR2 is SYDVKM. The germline V and J ends were trimmed by 7 bases and 9 bases, with 25 bases remaining between them. The CDR3: CASTHRRVAPDGTIYF. CDR3 DNA: TGTGCCAGCACCCACCGGCGGGTCGCCCCGGATGGCACCATATATTTT.

V gene TRBV18 combines with J gene TRBJ1-1, with TRBD1 as a possible D gene (6 bases). Germline loops: CDR1 KGHSH, CDR2 LQKENI. This CDR3 is built from 15 residues. V lost 0 bases and J lost 6, with 14 bases in between. CDR3 in amino acids: CASSPPQGMRSEAFF. The CDR3 DNA follows: TGTGCCAGCTCACCACCTCAGGGGATGAGGTCTGAAGCTTTCTTT.

The chain combines TRBV29-1 with TRBJ2-7, with D tentatively TRBD1 (5 bases). Looked up from germline, CDR1 is SQVTM and CDR2 is ANQGSEA. The V end lost 6 bases, the J end lost 6 bases, and 18 bases lay between the germline ends. This CDR3 contains 13 residues. DNA of the CDR3: TGCAGCGTCCTCAGGGTAGGCTCAGGCGAGCAGTACTTC. Encoded protein: CSVLRVGSGEQYF.

The chain uses TRBV18 and TRBJ2-1; TRBD2 matches at 9 bases. The CDR3 has 14 residues. Per germline, CDR1 KGHSH and CDR2 LQKENI. V shed 5 bases, J shed 4 bases, and the junction held 3 bases outside the gene matches. In nucleotides, the CDR3 is TGTGCCAGCTCAGTAGCGGGAGTATACAATGAGCAGTTCTTC. Residues: CASSVAGVYNEQFF.

The genes are TRBV4-1 and TRBJ1-5; no firm D call. The CDR3 runs 14 residues. Germline V CDR1 and CDR2: MGHRA, YSYEKL. The ends were cut back, 1 base at V and 7 bases at J, with 11 bases in the middle. In DNA form, the CDR3 reads TGCGCCAGCAGCCAAGGGGGTCGGGGACAGCCCCAGCATTTT. It yields the protein CASSQGGRGQPQHF.

This chain connects TRBV25-1 to TRBJ2-1; TRBD2 might be the D (6 bases). The germline V and J ends were trimmed by 5 bases and 4 bases, with 15 bases remaining between them. This CDR3 contains 15 residues. Germline V gives CDR1 MGHDK, CDR2 SYGVNS. The CDR3 is CASSPVGLTYNEQFF. The CDR3 bases are TGTGCCAGCAGTCCTGTGGGACTTACGTACAATGAGCAGTTCTTC. The whole variable domain, filled in from reference TRBV25-1 and TRBJ2-1, reads EADIYQTPRYLVIGTGKKITLECSQTMGHDKMYWYQQDPGMELHLIHYSYGVNSTEKGDLSSESTVSRIRTEHFPLTLESARPSHTSQYLCASSPVGLTYNEQFFGPGTRLTVL.

The rearrangement uses TRBV29-1 and TRBJ2-7; TRBD1 agrees at 8 bases. The germline V gene encodes CDR1 SQVTM and CDR2 ANQGSEA. The CDR3 covers 14 residues. V was clipped by 6 bases and J by 2 bases; unmatched bases: 9. The CDR3 nucleotides read TGCAGCGTATCCCCCCAGGGGGCAGCCTACGAGCAGTACTTC. It encodes CSVSPQGAAYEQYF.

The J gene is TRBJ2-1, the V gene TRBV6-5; TRBD2 agrees at 10 bases. J gave up 6 bases and V 0 bases, and 2 bases lay outside the gene matches. The CDR3 is 15 residues long. Germline CDR1 reads MNHEY; CDR2 reads SVGAGI. This chain's CDR3 is CASSYSSGRANEQFF. The CDR3 bases are TGTGCCAGCAGTTACTCCAGCGGGAGGGCCAATGAGCAGTTCTTC.

This rearrangement joins TRBV27 to TRBJ2-6; D is undetermined. The V end was cut by 1 base, the J end by 0 bases, with 7 bases between. CDR3 length: 16 amino acids. Germline V gene sequence: CDR1 MNHEY, CDR2 SMNVEV (reference sequence). CDR3 sequence (DNA): TGTGCCAGCAGTTTATATCTCCCCTCTGGGGCCAACGTCCTGACTTTC. Its translation is CASSLYLPSGANVLTF.

This sequence joins TRBV3-1 (or the pseudogene TRBV3-2) and TRBJ1-2; D possibly corresponds to TRBD1 (5 bases). Germline lookup yields CDR1 LGHDT and CDR2 YNNKEL (reference sequence). The V and J ends lost 6 bases and 2 bases respectively, with 10 bases between them. The CDR3 is 13 residues long. CDR3 bases: TGTGCCAGCAGTGACAGAGAAAACTATGGCTACACCTTC. Protein: CASSDRENYGYTF.

The rearrangement joins TRBV19 to TRBJ2-1; D gene uncertain. CDR1 LNHDA and CDR2 SQIVND come from the germline V gene (reference sequence). Trimming removed 3 bases at V and 8 bases at J, with 11 bases between. The CDR3 contains 13 residues. The CDR3 DNA reads TGTGCCAGTAGTATTTCGCTAAGAGATGAGCAGTTCTTC. Protein: CASSISLRDEQFF.

The chain carries TRBV7-2 and TRBJ2-1, with 7 nucleotides matching TRBD2. This CDR3 contains 16 residues. The V segment lost 2 bases and the J segment 5 bases; nucleotides outside the gene matches: 9. From germline, CDR1 is SGHTA and CDR2 FQGNSA. The CDR3 sequence: CASSLSSAGWDNEQFF. CDR3 DNA sequence: TGTGCCAGCAGCTTAAGCTCAGCGGGGTGGGACAATGAGCAGTTCTTC.

The gene calls are TRBV10-2 and TRBJ2-3; perhaps TRBD2 as D (5 bases). V was clipped by 6 bases and J by 3 bases, with 10 bases between them. Looked up from germline, CDR1 is WSHSY and CDR2 is SAAADI. The CDR3 covers 13 residues. In nucleotides, the CDR3 is TGCGCCAGCAGGGGAGACCTGACAGATACGCAGTATTTT. Its translation: CASRGDLTDTQYF.

Written as DNA, the CDR3 is TGTGCCAGCAGCCGCCACAGGGGAGAGGCTTTCTTT. This encodes CASSRHRGEAFF. V gene TRBV11-2 combines with J gene TRBJ1-1, with 7 positions matching TRBD1. The CDR3 runs 12 residues. Germline lookup yields CDR1 SGHAT and CDR2 FQNNGV. With V trimmed by 5 bases and J by 11 bases, 8 bases remained unmatched.

The chain recombines TRBV7-9 with TRBJ2-2; 13 nucleotides line up with TRBD2. Germline trimming cut 5 bases from V and 6 bases from J; bases unmatched to any gene: 12. The germline V gene encodes CDR1 SEHNR and CDR2 FQNEAQ (reference sequence). CDR3 length: 18 residues. The CDR3 DNA follows: TGTGCCAGCAGCGGAGGAGGACTAGCGGGAGAGTCCGCCGGGGAGCTGTTTTTT. Translating gives CASSGGGLAGESAGELFF. Drawing the rest from reference TRBV7-9 and TRBJ2-2, the complete variable domain is DTGVSQNPRHKITKRGQNVTFRCDPISEHNRLYWYRQTLGQGPEFLTYFQNEAQLEKSRLLSDRFSAERPKGSFSTLEIQRTEQGDSAMYLCASSGGGLAGESAGELFFGEGSRLTVL.

CDR3 residues: CASSPMGGVTEAFF. Here the CDR3 DNA reads TGTGCCAGCTCACCAATGGGGGGGGTCACTGAAGCTTTCTTT. The chain employs TRBV18 and TRBJ1-1; TRBD1 might be the D (5 bases). This CDR3 comprises 14 residues. The germline CDR1 and CDR2 sequences are KGHSH and LQKENI. Trimming removed 2 bases from V and 4 bases from J, with 11 bases in between.

The genes are TRBV28 and TRBJ2-7; 10 bases are shared with TRBD2. This CDR3 region has 15 residues. Per germline, CDR1 MDHEN and CDR2 SYDVKM. V lost 2 bases, J lost 0 bases, and 1 base stayed unmatched. The CDR3 nucleotides are TGTGCCAGCAGTTTAGGACTAGCGGACTCCTACGAGCAGTACTTC. This translates into CASSLGLADSYEQYF.

This sequence joins TRBV28 and TRBJ1-2, with D possibly matching TRBD1 (5 bases). The CDR3 totals 14 residues. CDR1 and CDR2 from the germline V gene are MDHEN and SYDVKM. Trimming left V 6 bases short and J 5 bases short, with 16 bases between. CDR3 bases: TGTGCCAGCAGAAGGGACTCCTTGAGGTATGGCTACACCTTC. The encoded protein is CASRRDSLRYGYTF.

This rearrangement joins TRBV15 to TRBJ2-1, with 11 bases identical to TRBD2. V trimming: 1 base; J trimming: 5 bases; junction bases outside the gene matches: 16. This CDR3 has 20 residues. CDR1 is LNHNV, CDR2 YYDKDF, per germline (reference sequence). CDR3 sequence: CATSRGWSLIAGGSDNEQFF. In DNA, the CDR3 is TGTGCCACCAGCAGAGGATGGAGTTTGATAGCGGGAGGGTCCGACAATGAGCAGTTCTTC.

The V call is TRBV7-9, the J call TRBJ2-1; TRBD2 aligns across 8 bases. The junction had 17 bases not matched to a gene; V was cut back by 5 bases and J by 8 bases. The CDR3 is 17 amino acids. Germline CDR1 is SEHNR and CDR2 is FQNEAQ (reference sequence). The CDR3 DNA is TGTGCCAGCAGCCCCGGGGGTGCCGGGAGGGCTAAAGATGAGCAGTTCTTC. It specifies CASSPGGAGRAKDEQFF.

V usage is TRBV29-1 and J usage is TRBJ2-7; 8 bases are a match to TRBD2. Per the germline V gene, CDR1 is SQVTM and CDR2 is ANQGSEA. The CDR3 contains 14 residues. Trimming took 4 bases from V and 9 from J; bases not matched to a gene: 14. In DNA, the CDR3 is TGCAGCGTTGGGCCGCGGGGGGCGGCCGGGGGGCAGTACTTC. Amino acids: CSVGPRGAAGGQYF.

V usage is TRBV2 and J usage is TRBJ2-5; D is unresolved. Germline assignment: CDR1 SNHLY and CDR2 FYNNEI. The CDR3 runs 14 residues. Trimming cost V 6 bases and J 5 bases, with 16 bases left between them. Written as DNA, the CDR3 is TGTGCCAGCAGCTCAAGTCCGCGTACGGAGACCCAGTACTTC. It specifies CASSSSPRTETQYF.